These T cell receptor beta chains were read from a single sample in a study of blood T cells in healthy people across ages. TCRdb analysed the 5' RACE reads with MiXCR anew, one entry per CDR3 protein. The table lists about 730,000 distinct CDR3 sequences, approximately 43% of them singletons. Sequencing was performed on blood. The source of these receptors is an older woman in good health. Both conserved end residues are trimmed from each CDR3.

>TRBJ1-1|TRBV18
ASSPRDANTEAF
>TRBJ1-2|TRBV10-3
AISETGDYGYT
>TRBJ2-1|TRBV5-1
ASSLEGLSTNEQF
>TRBJ2-7|TRBV7-3
ASSLTGTSGLPYEQY
>TRBJ2-7|TRBV9
ASSVGDSYEQY
>TRBJ2-1|TRBV10-3
AIRTRQEGNNEQF
>TRBJ2-3|TRBV20-1
SALSPLKGTDTQY
>.|TRBV11-2
ASSLSWDSAYNEQY
>TRBJ2-7|TRBV27
ASSLDGQYQYYEQY
>TRBJ2-5|TRBV20-1
SIQGLLAGETQY
>TRBJ1-1|TRBV20-1
SARGGTGDTEAF
>TRBJ2-7|TRBV15
ATSPGTGLSYEQY
>TRBJ2-2|TRBV25-1
ASSGSSGTANTGELF
>TRBJ1-1|TRBV3-1
ASDGQNTEAF
>TRBJ1-2|TRBV12-3/TRBV12-4
ASSLGGATSNYGYT